The 27 T cell receptor beta chains in this list originate from one sample, sequenced in a study of blood T cell repertoires in COVID-19. Generated by immunoSEQ multiplex PCR, the TCRdb table keeps only in-frame clones and is missing some. This table has under 15,000 clones, 55% to 80% appearing once. The sequenced sample was peripheral blood. All receptors derive from a human donor in a cohort sampled during active COVID-19.

J is TRBJ1-4 and V is TRBV7-9, with a possible D match to TRBD1 (6 bases). The CDR3 runs 15 residues. With 5 bases removed from V and 6 bases from J, the gap between germline ends came to 16 bases. Germline V lookup: CDR1 SEHNR, CDR2 FQNEAQ (reference sequence). The DNA for the CDR3 is TGTGCCAGCAGCCCGGTGGGGACACTTCATGAAAAACTGTTTTTT. It codes for CASSPVGTLHEKLFF.

J is TRBJ2-3 and V is TRBV6-4; 8 nucleotides agree with TRBD2. From germline, CDR1 is MRHNA and CDR2 SNTAGT. V lost 0 bases and J lost 3; bases outside the gene matches: 2. The CDR3 runs to 15 residues. The CDR3, as DNA: TGTGCCAGCAGTGACTCCGGACTAGCAACAGATACGCAGTATTTT. Translating it yields CASSDSGLATDTQYF.

The chain couples TRBV7-8 to TRBJ2-3; 10 positions match TRBD2. Trimming took 5 bases from V and 4 from J; bases not matched to a gene: 12. Germline V gene sequence: CDR1 SGHVS, CDR2 FQNEAQ. This CDR3 comprises 17 residues. The CDR3 DNA is TGTGCCAGCAGCCCCCGCCTGACTAGCGGGTCCCCAGATACGCAGTATTTT. Protein: CASSPRLTSGSPDTQYF.

The chain uses TRBV27 and TRBJ2-7, with 10 bases fitting TRBD1. CDR1 and CDR2 (germline): MNHEY, SMNVEV (reference sequence). The J segment lost 3 bases and the V segment lost 6 bases, leaving 2 bases of the junction unmatched. The CDR3 runs 13 residues. For the CDR3, the DNA is TGTGCCAGCAGCCGGGACAGGGGCTACGAGCAGTACTTC. Translation: CASSRDRGYEQYF.

The chain combines TRBV6-5 with TRBJ1-6; 9 bases fit TRBD1. Germline V gene lookup returns CDR1 MNHEY and CDR2 SVGAGI. The J segment lost 7 bases and the V segment lost 6 bases, leaving 7 bases of the junction unmatched. The CDR3 contains 15 residues. The CDR3 sequence: CASSLDRGDNSPLHF. The CDR3 coding sequence is TGTGCCAGCAGCTTGGACAGGGGTGACAATTCACCCCTCCACTTT.

The chain couples TRBV12-3 or TRBV12-4 to TRBJ2-7; weak D call: TRBD1 (5 bases). V lost 6 bases, J lost 12 bases, and 15 bases lay in between. The CDR3 is 11 residues long. The CDR3 region has the DNA TGTGCCAGCAGGTCCAGGGTGAGATTGTACTTC. This translates into CASRSRVRLYF.

The V and J genes are TRBV2 and TRBJ2-7; 10 bases line up with TRBD2. After removal of 6 bases from V and 4 bases from J, the junction contained 15 bases not matched to a gene. Germline V gives CDR1 SNHLY, CDR2 FYNNEI. The CDR3 consists of 17 residues. The CDR3 nucleotides read TGTGCCAGCAGCCCCGGATTTTCTAGCGGGAGTAGGTACGAGCAGTACTTC. This translates into CASSPGFSSGSRYEQYF.

This clone was picked up one time. This chain joins TRBV2 and TRBJ1-6; D is undetermined. With 6 bases removed from V and 6 bases from J, the gap between germline ends came to 9 bases. The CDR3 contains 13 residues. Germline CDR1 is SNHLY and CDR2 is FYNNEI. CDR3 protein: CASRGPPNSPLHF. The DNA of the CDR3 is TGTGCCAGCAGGGGCCCCCCTAATTCACCCCTCCACTTT.

The V gene is TRBV3-1 (or the pseudogene TRBV3-2), the J gene TRBJ2-7; maybe TRBD2 (6 bases). Germline CDR1 is LGHDT and CDR2 is YNNKEL (reference sequence). The CDR3 runs 14 residues. V was cut by 4 bases and J by 1 base, with 11 bases left in between. CDR3 in amino acids: CASSPRGGSYEQYF. In DNA, the CDR3 is TGTGCCAGCAGCCCTCGGGGAGGTTCCTACGAGCAGTACTTC.

The V and J genes are TRBV7-9 and TRBJ2-1, with 12 nucleotides matching TRBD2. The CDR3 totals 15 residues. Per germline, CDR1 SEHNR and CDR2 FQNEAQ (reference sequence). The ends lost 6 bases at V and 8 bases at J; junction bases unmatched: 8. Here the CDR3 DNA reads TGTGCCAGCAGTTCTAGCGGGAGGGCCTTTGATGAGCAGTTCTTC. This codes for CASSSSGRAFDEQFF.

V is TRBV9 and J is TRBJ2-2; tentative D call: TRBD1 (6 bases). This CDR3 has 15 residues. Germline CDR1 and CDR2: SGDLS and YYNGEE. V was shortened by 3 bases and J by 1 base, with 10 bases between the two germline ends. The CDR3 DNA follows: TGTGCCAGCAGCGCCCAGGGGAGGAACACCGGGGAGCTGTTTTTT. This translates into CASSAQGRNTGELFF.

This chain connects TRBV19 to TRBJ1-5; 8 nucleotides line up with TRBD1. Germline trimming cut 4 bases from V and 6 bases from J; bases unmatched to any gene: 5. The CDR3 covers 14 residues. Germline V lookup: CDR1 LNHDA, CDR2 SQIVND (reference sequence). The CDR3: CASSTQGEGQPQHF. The CDR3 nucleotides read TGTGCCAGTAGTACACAGGGGGAAGGTCAGCCCCAGCATTTT.

V gene TRBV2 combines with J gene TRBJ1-2, with D unclear. There are 15 residues in the CDR3. V lost 7 bases, J lost 4 bases, and 19 bases lay in between. Germline assignment: CDR1 SNHLY and CDR2 FYNNEI. The CDR3 protein is CASISLFDISYGYTF. DNA for the CDR3: TGTGCCAGCATCAGTCTCTTTGACATTTCCTATGGCTACACCTTC.

This clone showed up just once. V and J are TRBV3-1 (or the pseudogene TRBV3-2) and TRBJ1-3; no definite D call. Per the germline V gene, CDR1 is LGHDT and CDR2 is YNNKEL (reference sequence). This CDR3 has 16 residues. Trimming stripped 4 bases from V and 2 bases from J, with 15 bases between. DNA for the CDR3: TGTGCCAGCAGCCCCCAAGTGGGAGAAGCTGGAAACACCATATATTTT. This gives the protein CASSPQVGEAGNTIYF.

This clone counts as medium-sized. The chain uses TRBV27 and TRBJ2-2, with unresolved D. The CDR3 loop spans 13 amino acids. The germline V gene encodes CDR1 MNHEY and CDR2 SMNVEV (reference sequence). The V end was cut by 3 bases, the J end by 7 bases, with 9 bases between. CDR3: CASSFTAHGELFF. DNA of the CDR3: TGTGCCAGCAGTTTTACCGCGCACGGGGAGCTGTTTTTT.

A few counts support this clone. The same CDR3 is also encoded by other DNA sequences in this sample. The CDR3 region is CASSSQGATNEKLFF. CDR3 DNA sequence: TGTGCCAGCAGCTCTCAGGGGGCCACTAATGAAAAACTGTTTTTT. The genes are TRBV7-2 and TRBJ1-4, with 8 nucleotides matching TRBD1. CDR3 length equals 15 residues. Germline V gives CDR1 SGHTA, CDR2 FQGNSA. Trimming cost V 4 bases and J 2 bases; bases outside gene matches: 3.

The V call is TRBV5-1, the J call TRBJ2-7; 7 bases match TRBD1. Trimming at V came to 0 bases and at J to 0 bases, leaving 6 bases not matched to a gene. The CDR3 runs to 16 residues. Germline CDR1 and CDR2: SGHRS and YFSETQ. For the CDR3, the DNA is TGCGCCAGCAGCTTGGACGGACAGGCCCTCTCCTACGAGCAGTACTTC. This translates into CASSLDGQALSYEQYF. Drawing the rest from reference TRBV5-1 and TRBJ2-7, the complete variable domain is KAGVTQTPRYLIKTRGQQVTLSCSPISGHRSVSWYQQTPGQGLQFLFEYFSETQRNKGNFPGRFSGRQFSNSRSEMNVSTLELGDSALYLCASSLDGQALSYEQYFGPGTRLTVT.

A few counts support this clone. V is TRBV11-2 and J is TRBJ1-4; D gene uncertain. Germline values: CDR1 SGHAT, CDR2 FQNNGV. Trimming removed 7 bases from V and 3 bases from J, with 15 bases in between. The CDR3 loop spans 15 amino acids. The CDR3 spells CASTSNARANEKLFF. CDR3 nucleotides: TGTGCCAGCACCTCCAATGCTCGGGCTAATGAAAAACTGTTTTTT.

The V and J genes are TRBV7-9 and TRBJ1-1; TRBD1 is a possible D gene (5 bases). Trimming left V 1 base short and J 6 bases short, with 15 bases between. This CDR3 comprises 15 residues. The V gene's germline CDR1 is SEHNR and CDR2 FQNEAQ (reference sequence). The CDR3 bases are TGTGCCAGCAGCTTAGTCGTGGCGGGGGGTGCTGAAGCTTTCTTT. Translating gives CASSLVVAGGAEAFF. Full variable domain (outside the CDR3, taken from reference TRBV7-9 and TRBJ1-1): DTGVSQNPRHKITKRGQNVTFRCDPISEHNRLYWYRQTLGQGPEFLTYFQNEAQLEKSRLLSDRFSAERPKGSFSTLEIQRTEQGDSAMYLCASSLVVAGGAEAFFGQGTRLTVV.

A few counts support this clone. The CDR3 ends on some other residue instead of the conserved phenylalanine or tryptophan, so this is likely a read error. The limits of the CDR3 on the DNA are not certain, so only TCRdb's listed CDR3 is given. The chain combines TRBV15 with TRBJ1-4; TRBD1 is the table's D call, not checked against the DNA. The CDR3 region is 13 residues in length, termini included. Germline V CDR1 and CDR2: LNHNV, YYDKDF (reference sequence). The CDR3 is CATSRDLGGQPVT.

The chain has TRBV5-1 and TRBJ2-7, with TRBD2 matching over 13 bases. CDR3 length: 16 amino acids. The trim removed 4 bases at V and 6 bases at J, leaving 10 bases unmatched. Germline V gene lookup returns CDR1 SGHRS and CDR2 YFSETQ. For the CDR3, the DNA is TGCGCCAGCAGCGGAGGGCTACTAGCGGGGGGGCGCGAGCAGTACTTC. This sequence encodes CASSGGLLAGGREQYF.

The chain links TRBV29-1 to TRBJ2-7, with TRBD2 matching over 10 bases. CDR3 length: 16 amino acids. V dropped 1 base and J dropped 2; count of bases not matched to a gene: 8. The germline CDR1 and CDR2 sequences are SQVTM and ANQGSEA. The CDR3 region has the DNA TGCAGCGTTGAAGGTAGCGGGGGGCCCCCCCCCTACGAGCAGTACTTC. Its protein is CSVEGSGGPPPYEQYF.

The chain's CDR3 is CASSPVRGKNTEAFF. As DNA, the CDR3 is TGCGCCAGCAGCCCCGTGAGAGGGAAGAACACTGAAGCTTTCTTT. This chain links TRBV4-3 with TRBJ1-1; D is undetermined. V lost 4 bases and J lost 1, with 13 bases in between. The CDR3 is 15 amino acids. Germline CDR1 and CDR2: LGHNA and YSLEER.

The chain couples TRBV5-1 to TRBJ2-7; perhaps TRBD2 as D (6 bases). This CDR3 comprises 16 residues. The ends were cut back, 3 bases at V and 0 bases at J, with 16 bases in the middle. The V gene's germline CDR1 is SGHRS and CDR2 YFSETQ. CDR3 sequence (DNA): TGCGCCAGCAGCTCCTCCCGGGACTCTCTCTCCTACGAGCAGTACTTC. It encodes CASSSSRDSLSYEQYF.

The chain is built from TRBV19 and TRBJ2-1; tentative D call: TRBD1 (6 bases). The CDR3 loop spans 15 amino acids. V lost 6 bases and J lost 6, with 18 bases in between. The germline V gene encodes CDR1 LNHDA and CDR2 SQIVND (reference sequence). The CDR3 bases are TGTGCCAGTAGGGACCATTCAAGACAGGTCAATGAGCAGTTCTTC. It yields the protein CASRDHSRQVNEQFF.

The CDR3 bases are TGTGCCAGCTCACCAACACTGAACACTGAAGCTTTCTTT. It codes for CASSPTLNTEAFF. The chain couples TRBV18 to TRBJ1-1; the D is unclear. The CDR3 consists of 13 residues. The V gene lost 2 bases and the J gene lost 0 bases, with 4 bases spanning the gap. Germline V lookup: CDR1 KGHSH, CDR2 LQKENI.

The chain links TRBV9 to TRBJ2-3; a possible D gene is TRBD2 (7 bases). Germline lookup yields CDR1 SGDLS and CDR2 YYNGEE. The V and J ends lost 0 bases and 8 bases respectively, with 25 bases between them. The CDR3 runs to 18 residues. CDR3 bases: TGTGCCAGCAGCGTAGGAGGAAGGGGGGAGGGCCCCCCAGGTACGCAGTATTTT. Translating it yields CASSVGGRGEGPPGTQYF.